This is a list of T cell receptor beta chains from one sample in a study of T cell responses to AZD1222 COVID-19 vaccine. The repertoire was sequenced with immunoSEQ multiplex PCR; TCRdb's copy has only in-frame clones and lacks some. The sample lists 75,000 to 100,000 clones, 70% to 90% occurring once. The source material was peripheral blood, sampled on day 0 of AZD1222 vaccination. The receptor set was obtained from an adult in good health. Both conserved end residues are part of each CDR3. The order of the fields is clone size, J gene, V gene, CDR3 length, D gene, CDR3 protein, CDR3 DNA. D genes are given only for firm matches. Size is stated for part of the rows, as once, few or many counts, or as a class when the clone is expanded.

size: -; J: TRBJ2-3; V: TRBV6-5; length: 13; D: -; CDR3: CASTTPITDTQYF; DNA: TGTGCCAGCACCACCCCCATCACAGATACGCAGTATTTT
size: -; J: TRBJ2-1; V: TRBV18; length: 17; D: TRBD2; CDR3: CASSPMSSGFNYNEQFF; DNA: TGTGCCAGCTCACCAATGTCTAGCGGTTTCAACTACAATGAGCAGTTCTTC
size: -; J: TRBJ1-4; V: TRBV28; length: 14; D: TRBD1; CDR3: CASSSPDRVEKLFF; DNA: TGTGCCAGCAGTAGTCCGGACAGGGTTGAAAAACTGTTTTTT
size: -; J: TRBJ2-2; V: TRBV6-4; length: 13; D: -; CDR3: CASSDRLTGELFF; DNA: TGTGCCAGCAGTGATAGATTGACCGGGGAGCTGTTTTTT
size: -; J: TRBJ1-5; V: TRBV6-1; length: 16; D: -; CDR3: CASSEIWTVPNQPQHF; DNA: TGTGCCAGCAGTGAAATCTGGACAGTTCCCAATCAGCCCCAGCATTTT
size: -; J: TRBJ2-4; V: TRBV4-3; length: 18; D: TRBD2; CDR3: CASSQDWEGREAKNIQYF; DNA: TGCGCCAGCAGCCAAGATTGGGAGGGCCGTGAGGCCAAAAACATTCAGTACTTC
size: -; J: TRBJ2-2; V: TRBV27; length: 14; D: -; CDR3: CASSFTAGTGELFF; DNA: TGTGCCAGCAGTTTTACCGCGGGCACCGGGGAGCTGTTTTTT
size: -; J: TRBJ2-4; V: TRBV21-1; length: 11; D: -; CDR3: CASSEGHPLYF; DNA: TGTGCCAGCAGCGAAGGACACCCGTTATACTTC
size: -; J: TRBJ2-3; V: TRBV5-1; length: 15; D: -; CDR3: CASSLGGTESDTQYF; DNA: TGCGCCAGCAGCTTGGGTGGGACTGAGTCAGATACGCAGTATTTT
size: -; J: TRBJ2-2; V: TRBV29-1; length: 12; D: -; CDR3: CSVDTGAGELFF; DNA: TGCAGCGTTGATACTGGTGCCGGGGAGCTGTTTTTT
size: -; J: TRBJ2-2; V: TRBV11-2; length: 17; D: -; CDR3: CASSLGPGTTNTGELFF; DNA: TGTGCCAGCAGCTTAGGGCCCGGGACAACGAACACCGGGGAGCTGTTTTTT
size: -; J: TRBJ2-7; V: TRBV9; length: 15; D: TRBD2; CDR3: CASSVGGGRGHEQYF; DNA: TGTGCCAGCAGCGTAGGGGGCGGGAGAGGCCACGAGCAGTACTTC
size: -; J: TRBJ1-2; V: TRBV14; length: 16; D: -; CDR3: CASSQGTDKANYGYTF; DNA: TGTGCCAGCAGCCAAGGGACAGATAAAGCTAACTATGGCTACACCTTC
size: -; J: TRBJ1-2; V: TRBV29-1; length: 17; D: -; CDR3: CSVEVTGGKGANYGYTF; DNA: TGCAGCGTTGAAGTTACGGGGGGCAAGGGGGCTAACTATGGCTACACCTTC
size: -; J: TRBJ2-1; V: TRBV6-5; length: 14; D: TRBD2; CDR3: CASSHLQREHEQFF; DNA: TGTGCCAGCAGTCACTTACAGCGGGAGCATGAGCAGTTCTTC
size: -; J: TRBJ2-7; V: TRBV19; length: 10; D: -; CDR3: CASSIYEQYF; DNA: TGTGCCAGTAGTATCTACGAGCAGTACTTC
size: few; J: TRBJ2-1; V: TRBV10-1; length: 14; D: TRBD1; CDR3: CASSRGQAYNEQFF; DNA: TGCGCCAGCAGCAGAGGACAGGCTTACAATGAGCAGTTCTTC
size: -; J: TRBJ1-5; V: TRBV30; length: 12; D: -; CDR3: CAWSSSNQPQHF; DNA: TGTGCCTGGAGCAGCAGCAATCAGCCCCAGCATTTT
size: few; J: TRBJ2-2; V: TRBV19; length: 16; D: TRBD1; CDR3: CASSSGQVTNTGELFF; DNA: TGTGCCAGTAGTAGCGGACAGGTGACCAACACCGGGGAGCTGTTTTTT
size: -; J: TRBJ1-5; V: TRBV5-1; length: 13; D: -; CDR3: CASSEAGVQPQHF; DNA: TGCGCCAGCAGCGAGGCAGGGGTGCAGCCCCAGCATTTT
size: -; J: TRBJ2-1; V: TRBV6-6; length: 23; D: TRBD2; CDR3: CASSLTGTSWTKSTFPDYNEQFF; DNA: TGTGCCAGCAGTCTGACCGGGACTAGTTGGACGAAATCCACCTTCCCTGACTACAATGAGCAGTTCTTC
size: -; J: TRBJ2-3; V: TRBV7-9; length: 16; D: -; CDR3: CASSPSERLETDTQYF; DNA: TGTGCCAGCAGCCCATCCGAACGTCTAGAAACAGATACGCAGTATTTT
size: -; J: TRBJ2-1; V: TRBV14; length: 19; D: TRBD2; CDR3: CASSPNPSGRSFSYNEQFF; DNA: TGTGCCAGCAGCCCAAATCCTAGCGGGAGGAGTTTTTCCTACAATGAGCAGTTCTTC
size: -; J: TRBJ2-3; V: TRBV3-1/TRBV3-2; length: 19; D: TRBD2; CDR3: CASSQEFGSRRTSGNTQYF; DNA: TGTGCCAGCAGCCAAGAGTTCGGCTCGCGCAGGACTAGCGGGAATACGCAGTATTTT
size: -; J: TRBJ1-2; V: TRBV19; length: 15; D: -; CDR3: CASSISPTGGDGYTF; DNA: TGTGCCAGTAGTATATCGCCGACAGGAGGAGATGGCTACACCTTC
size: -; J: TRBJ1-2; V: TRBV3-1/TRBV3-2; length: 16; D: TRBD1; CDR3: CASSQEGTGGYYGYTF; DNA: TGTGCCAGCAGCCAAGAAGGGACAGGGGGCTACTATGGCTACACCTTC
size: -; J: TRBJ2-3; V: TRBV7-6; length: 15; D: TRBD2; CDR3: CASSQSGISTDTQYF; DNA: TGTGCCAGCAGCCAAAGCGGGATTAGTACAGATACGCAGTATTTT
size: -; J: TRBJ1-2; V: TRBV7-8; length: 15; D: -; CDR3: CASSRGTSLGYGYTF; DNA: TGTGCCAGCAGCCGAGGGACATCGCTCGGGTATGGCTACACCTTC
size: -; J: TRBJ2-7; V: TRBV11-2; length: 15; D: -; CDR3: CASSLDLATVYEQYF; DNA: TGTGCCAGCAGCTTAGATCTGGCTACGGTCTACGAGCAGTACTTC